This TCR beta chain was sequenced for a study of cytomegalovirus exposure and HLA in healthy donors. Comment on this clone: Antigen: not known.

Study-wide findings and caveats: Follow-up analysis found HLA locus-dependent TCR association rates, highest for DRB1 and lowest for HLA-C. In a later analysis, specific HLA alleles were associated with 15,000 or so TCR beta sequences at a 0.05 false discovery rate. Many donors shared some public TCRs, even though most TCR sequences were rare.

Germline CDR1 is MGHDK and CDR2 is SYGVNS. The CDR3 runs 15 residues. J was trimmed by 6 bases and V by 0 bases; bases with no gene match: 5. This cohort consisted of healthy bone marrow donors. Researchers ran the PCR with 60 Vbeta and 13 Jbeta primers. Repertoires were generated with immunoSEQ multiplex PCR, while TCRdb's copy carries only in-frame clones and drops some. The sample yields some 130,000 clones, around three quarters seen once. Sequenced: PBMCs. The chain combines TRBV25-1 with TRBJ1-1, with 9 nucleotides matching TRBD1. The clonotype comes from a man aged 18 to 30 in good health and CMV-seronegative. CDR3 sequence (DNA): TGTGCCAGCAGTGAATATCTAGGGGACAGGGCTGAAGCTTTCTTT. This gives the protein CASSEYLGDRAEAFF.